The next 32 T cell receptor beta chains were all read from a single sample in a study of vaccination effects on CD4 cells after COVID-19 (dated by TCRdb to between 2020 and 2023). The library relied on the immunoSEQ multiplex PCR assay. The table was pulled from immuneACCESS by TCRdb, which kept in-frame rearrangements only. Such tables lose some clones; where checked, under half of the loss comes from unresolved V genes, and the rest has no known cause. This sample comprises over 80,000 clones, over 70% of them detected only once. The ten most abundant clones make up under 1.2% of the sample. To identify antigen-specific CD4+ T cell clonotypes by their expansion, the ViraFEST assay first stimulated PBMC with viral peptide pools and then applied TCR sequencing. After about 10 days of culture, CD4+ T cells were isolated with the EasySep CD4+ T cell isolation kit. Each participant got two doses of an mRNA SARS-CoV-2 vaccine, either BNT162b2 or mRNA-1273.

Their target antigens are unknown. This specimen was CD4+ T cells from PBMCs cultured with HCoV-OC43 spike peptides, taken after COVID-19 vaccination. The cell subset or site label here, explained by the study, means: HCoV-OC43 spike overlapping peptide pool stimulation. The receptors derive from a human donor who received a COVID-19 vaccine.

This chain links TRBV7-2 with TRBJ1-3, with 8 bases identical to TRBD1. The CDR3 is made up of 16 amino acids. V gave up 5 bases and J gave up 2 bases; unmatched junction bases: 8. CDR1 SGHTA and CDR2 FQGNSA come from the germline V gene. CDR3 protein: CASSRPGTGPGNTIYF. The CDR3 nucleotides read TGTGCCAGCAGCCGCCCCGGGACAGGCCCTGGAAACACCATATATTTT.

The chain has TRBV7-3 and TRBJ2-5; D possibly matches TRBD1 or TRBD2 (5 bases each). The V end lost 2 bases, the J end lost 4 bases, and 8 bases lay between the germline ends. This CDR3 region has 13 residues. Germline V CDR1 and CDR2: SGHTA, FQGTGA. The CDR3 nucleotides read TGTGCCAGCAGCTTAGGGGGTACAGAGACCCAGTACTTC. It specifies CASSLGGTETQYF.

The CDR3 reads CASNPTGREQYV. In nucleotides, the CDR3 is TGTGCCAGCAACCCGACAGGGCGGGAGCAGTACGTC. The chain is built from TRBV2 and TRBJ2-7, with 7 positions matching TRBD1. The CDR3 contains 12 residues. Germline CDR1 SNHLY, CDR2 FYNNEI. V lost 7 bases, J lost 7 bases, and 7 bases stayed unmatched.

The chain employs TRBV14 and TRBJ2-1; 13 bases fit TRBD2. Trimming at V came to 6 bases and at J to 5 bases, leaving 7 bases not matched to a gene. This CDR3 has 16 amino acids. Germline assignment: CDR1 SGHDN and CDR2 FVKESK. CDR3 sequence (DNA): TGTGCCAGCAGGGGACTAGCGGGGCTTGAAAACAATGAGCAGTTCTTC. This gives the protein CASRGLAGLENNEQFF.

The V call is TRBV3-1 (or the pseudogene TRBV3-2), the J call TRBJ2-2; TRBD1 matches 10 bases. The CDR3 has 16 amino acids. V lost 3 bases and J lost 3; bases outside the gene matches: 4. CDR1 is LGHDT, CDR2 YNNKEL, per germline (reference sequence). The CDR3 nucleotides read TGTGCCAGCAGCCACACCGGACAGGGGGACACCGGGGAGCTGTTTTTT. It translates to CASSHTGQGDTGELFF.

This rearrangement joins TRBV19 to TRBJ2-5, with 14 bases aligning to TRBD2. V trimming: 3 bases; J trimming: 1 base; junction bases outside the gene matches: 1. The CDR3 has 16 residues. The germline CDR1 and CDR2 sequences are LNHDA and SQIVND (reference sequence). CDR3 DNA: TGTGCCAGTAGTATCGGACTAGCGGGGGGCCAAGAGACCCAGTACTTC. Its protein is CASSIGLAGGQETQYF.

This chain uses TRBV6-1 with TRBJ2-2; tentatively, D is TRBD2 (6 bases). Trimming took 4 bases from V and 0 from J, leaving 12 bases between them. The CDR3 covers 16 residues. CDR1 is MNHNS and CDR2 is SASEGT in the germline V gene. The CDR3 protein is CASSGSGLTNTGELFF. The DNA for the CDR3 is TGTGCCAGCAGTGGGTCGGGACTTACGAACACCGGGGAGCTGTTTTTT.

The chain uses TRBV11-1 and TRBJ2-2, with TRBD1 matching 11 bases. CDR3 length: 17 residues. Germline CDR1 SGHAT, CDR2 FQDESV (reference sequence). J gave up 9 bases and V 0 bases, and 9 bases lay outside the gene matches. The CDR3 protein is CASSLAGTGGTRRELFF. DNA of the CDR3: TGTGCCAGCAGCTTAGCAGGGACAGGGGGGACCCGCAGGGAGCTGTTTTTT.

As for this clone: Other DNA sequences in the same sample also yield this CDR3. The rearrangement joins TRBV5-1 to TRBJ1-3; TRBD1 aligns across 8 bases. This CDR3 has 15 residues. V lost 1 base, J lost 4 bases, and 4 bases stayed unmatched. Germline values: CDR1 SGHRS, CDR2 YFSETQ. CDR3 nucleotide sequence: TGCGCCAGCAGCTTGCAGGGGGCTAGGGGAAACACCATATATTTT. It translates to CASSLQGARGNTIYF.

This clone was seen a single time. The chain combines TRBV29-1 with TRBJ2-3; D call uncertain. The CDR3 spans 10 residues. The germline gives CDR1 SQVTM, CDR2 ANQGSEA. With 7 bases removed from V and 3 bases from J, the gap between germline ends came to 5 bases. CDR3 amino acids: CSGRTDTQYF. Written as DNA, the CDR3 is TGCAGCGGGCGGACAGATACGCAGTATTTT.

J is TRBJ1-3 and V is TRBV28, with D maybe TRBD1 (5 bases). Trimming took 6 bases from V and 4 from J, leaving 16 bases between them. Germline CDR1 and CDR2: MDHEN and SYDVKM. This CDR3 has 15 residues. CDR3 DNA: TGTGCCAGCAGGACCGGAGGGACGCAGGGAAACACCATATATTTT. This gives the protein CASRTGGTQGNTIYF.

The rearrangement joins TRBV9 to TRBJ2-3; 8 nucleotides match TRBD2. The CDR3 is 18 amino acids. Germline V gene sequence: CDR1 SGDLS, CDR2 YYNGEE. The junction had 15 bases not matched to a gene; V was cut back by 0 bases and J by 6 bases. CDR3 coding DNA: TGTGCCAGCAGCGTAGGAGGGTTAGCGGGGCACCCCGGGGATACGCAGTATTTT. As protein: CASSVGGLAGHPGDTQYF.

This rearrangement joins TRBV7-8 to TRBJ2-3; TRBD2 might be the D (6 bases). Trimming took off 5 bases at V and 1 base at J, with 13 bases between the two ends. Per germline, CDR1 SGHVS and CDR2 FQNEAQ. This CDR3 region has 15 residues. The CDR3 spells CASSPSGVRTDTQYF. In DNA form, the CDR3 reads TGTGCCAGCAGCCCCTCGGGGGTCCGCACAGATACGCAGTATTTT.

The rearrangement uses TRBV6-6 and TRBJ1-1; TRBD1 aligns across 7 bases. CDR1 is MNHNY and CDR2 is SVGAGI in the germline V gene (reference sequence). This CDR3 contains 14 residues. Trimming removed 0 bases from V and 11 bases from J; junction bases left unmatched: 9. CDR3 residues: CASSYSRQGYDAFF. DNA for the CDR3: TGTGCCAGCAGTTACTCGAGACAGGGTTACGACGCTTTCTTT.

This clone was recorded only once. The chain carries TRBV27 and TRBJ1-2; no clear D. Trimming took off 3 bases at V and 1 base at J, with 6 bases between the two ends. The CDR3 sequence is 13 residues long. The germline V gene has CDR1 MNHEY and CDR2 SMNVEV (reference sequence). The DNA for the CDR3 is TGTGCCAGCAGTTTCCGGAATAACTATGGCTACACCTTC. Amino acid sequence: CASSFRNNYGYTF.

The chain links TRBV27 to TRBJ1-2; D ambiguous. CDR1 is MNHEY, CDR2 SMNVEV, per germline (reference sequence). V was trimmed by 5 bases and J by 3 bases, leaving 16 bases between them. The CDR3 covers 15 residues. CDR3 sequence reads: CASSSGLGQDYGYTF. CDR3 nucleotides: TGTGCCAGCAGTAGTGGCCTCGGGCAGGACTATGGCTACACCTTC.

V is TRBV7-8 and J is TRBJ2-1, with D perhaps TRBD1 (7 bases). V dropped 1 base and J dropped 6 bases, with 19 bases sitting between them. There are 17 residues in the CDR3. Germline CDR1 and CDR2: SGHVS and FQNEAQ. The CDR3 region is CASSLVAVLRGSNEQFF. The CDR3 DNA is TGTGCCAGCAGCTTAGTAGCGGTCCTCAGGGGGTCCAATGAGCAGTTCTTC.

The CDR3 DNA follows: TGCAGTGCTAGTGGGGGAGGCGCAGGCGGCTACACCTTC. As protein: CSASGGGAGGYTF. The V gene is TRBV20-1, the J gene TRBJ1-2; the D gene is possibly TRBD1 (5 bases). CDR1 DFQATT and CDR2 SNEGSKA come from the germline V gene (reference sequence). CDR3 length: 13 amino acids. Trimming took off 3 bases at V and 8 bases at J, with 16 bases between the two ends.

The rearrangement uses TRBV5-1 and TRBJ2-5, with D perhaps matching TRBD2 (6 bases). In germline, CDR1 is SGHRS, CDR2 YFSETQ. Trimming pared 7 bases from V and 1 base from J, leaving 20 bases between. The length of the CDR3 is 16 residues. CDR3 sequence (DNA): TGCGCCAGCGTCGGTGGTTGGTTGGGAGGCCAAGAGACCCAGTACTTC. Translating it yields CASVGGWLGGQETQYF.

A few counts support this clone. The gene calls are TRBV21-1 and TRBJ2-7. TRBV21-1 is flagged as a pseudogene. This CDR3 is built from 14 residues. The CDR3 reads CAMPDRLSSYEQYV. The DNA for the CDR3 is TGTGCCATGCCCGATAGGCTGAGCTCCTACGAGCAGTACGTC.

The CDR3 loop reads CASSPTGNYGYTF. DNA for the CDR3: TGTGCCAGCAGCCCTACAGGGAACTATGGCTACACCTTC. This chain links TRBV28 with TRBJ1-2, with a tentative D call TRBD1 (6 bases). Trimming cost V 6 bases and J 2 bases, with 10 bases left between them. The germline gives CDR1 MDHEN, CDR2 SYDVKM. This CDR3 has 13 amino acids.

CDR3 in amino acids: CASSPRTSGGATDTQYF. The CDR3 DNA reads TGTGCCAGCAGCCCCAGGACTAGCGGGGGGGCCACAGATACGCAGTATTTT. The chain combines TRBV7-2 with TRBJ2-3, with 15 bases lining up with TRBD2. With V trimmed by 5 bases and J by 2 bases, 5 bases remained unmatched. The CDR3 runs to 17 residues. The V gene's germline CDR1 is SGHTA and CDR2 FQGNSA.

The chain couples TRBV20-1 to TRBJ1-6; possibly TRBD1 for D (5 bases). Germline assignment: CDR1 DFQATT and CDR2 SNEGSKA (reference sequence). Trimming cost V 3 bases and J 18 bases, with 18 bases left between them. The CDR3 is 12 residues long. This CDR3 reads CSASRVGQPHHF. CDR3 sequence (DNA): TGCAGTGCTAGTAGAGTGGGGCAGCCTCACCACTTT.

The V call is TRBV21-1, the J call TRBJ2-1; the table's D call of TRBD1 was not tested on the DNA. TRBV21-1 is annotated as a pseudogene. The CDR3 loop spans 13 amino acids. CDR3 loop: CASSSQGSRGQFF. DNA for the CDR3: TGTGCCAGCAGCAGTCAGGGGTCGAGGGGGCAGTTCTTC.

The chain recombines TRBV24-1 with TRBJ2-3; 9 bases agree with TRBD1. This CDR3 is built from 17 residues. Looked up from germline, CDR1 is KGHDR and CDR2 is SFDVKD. V lost 1 base, J lost 5 bases, and 9 bases stayed unmatched. The CDR3 sequence is CATSDLGGTGNLDTQYF. Written as DNA, the CDR3 is TGTGCCACCAGTGATTTAGGCGGGACAGGGAACCTAGATACGCAGTATTTT.

The V gene is TRBV10-3, the J gene TRBJ2-7, with a tentative D call TRBD1 (5 bases). CDR1 and CDR2 (germline): ENHRY, SYGVKD. The CDR3 covers 12 residues. V was pared by 8 bases and J by 2 bases, with 10 bases between. As DNA, the CDR3 is TGTGCCATCTCTTCAGGGACCTACGAGCAGTACGTC. This translates into CAISSGTYEQYV.

This clone was observed a handful of times. The rearrangement joins TRBV18 to TRBJ2-3, with 9 bases identical to TRBD1. There are 15 residues in the CDR3. V lost 5 bases, J lost 6 bases, and 9 bases stayed unmatched. Germline values: CDR1 KGHSH, CDR2 LQKENI. The CDR3 loop reads CASSTGQGNSDTQYF. The DNA of the CDR3 is TGTGCCAGCTCAACAGGACAGGGGAATTCGGATACGCAGTATTTT.

The table lists this clone with a few counts. The V and J genes are TRBV6-5 and TRBJ1-3; D not resolved. CDR1 is MNHEY and CDR2 is SVGAGI in the germline V gene. The V end was cut by 4 bases, the J end by 0 bases, with 10 bases between. The CDR3 has 15 residues. Here the CDR3 reads CASSSTTSSGNTIYF. DNA of the CDR3: TGTGCCAGCAGTTCTACAACCAGCTCTGGAAACACCATATATTTT.

The rearrangement links TRBV4-1 to TRBJ1-1; D may be TRBD1 (6 bases). The CDR3 consists of 15 residues. V was shortened by 4 bases and J by 4 bases, with 16 bases between the two germline ends. Germline values: CDR1 MGHRA, CDR2 YSYEKL. CDR3 sequence (DNA): TGCGCCAGCAGCCCGCCTTACAGGGCTGCCACTGAAGCTTTCTTT. Its protein product is CASSPPYRAATEAFF.

The chain recombines TRBV2 with TRBJ1-2; weak D call: TRBD1 (6 bases). V dropped 6 bases and J dropped 5 bases, with 10 bases sitting between them. CDR3 length: 12 residues. CDR1 is SNHLY and CDR2 is FYNNEI in the germline V gene. The CDR3 protein is CASRGDTYGYTF. Written as DNA, the CDR3 is TGTGCCAGCAGGGGGGACACTTATGGCTACACCTTC.

The chain combines TRBV21-1 with TRBJ2-7; the listed D gene, TRBD1, was not tested against the DNA. TRBV21-1 is noted as a pseudogene. The CDR3 length is 13 residues. The CDR3: CASLPQGSHEQYV. The CDR3 DNA reads TGTGCCAGCCTCCCCCAGGGTTCCCACGAGCAGTACGTC.

V is TRBV5-1 and J is TRBJ2-4; tentatively, D is TRBD1 (7 bases). The V end lost 3 bases, the J end lost 8 bases, and 18 bases lay between the germline ends. From germline, CDR1 is SGHRS and CDR2 YFSETQ. The CDR3 contains 15 residues. The CDR3, as DNA: TGCGCCAGCAGCTCCCGTCCCCAGGGGGAGGACATTCAGTACTTC. Translation: CASSSRPQGEDIQYF. Supplemented by reference TRBV5-1 and TRBJ2-4, the full variable domain reads KAGVTQTPRYLIKTRGQQVTLSCSPISGHRSVSWYQQTPGQGLQFLFEYFSETQRNKGNFPGRFSGRQFSNSRSEMNVSTLELGDSALYLCASSSRPQGEDIQYFGAGTRLSVL.